The sequence of this TCR beta chain was determined in a study of blood T cell repertoires in COVID-19. This clone came up once. The CDR3 is 15 residues long. V shed 5 bases and J 2 bases; nucleotides not matched to a gene: 7. The germline gives CDR1 ENHRY, CDR2 SYGVKD. Seattle participants joined during active infection and were tracked over time. Repertoires were generated with immunoSEQ multiplex PCR, while TCRdb's copy carries only in-frame clones and drops some. The table lists some 300,000 clones, around 89% of them singletons, with approximately 6% in the top ten. The sample consisted of peripheral blood. This chain uses TRBV10-3 with TRBJ1-2; 8 bases align to TRBD1. The sequence came from a woman in her fifties or sixties with COVID-19, enrolled during active disease. The CDR3 here is CAISPGTGGNYGYTF. The CDR3 DNA sequence: TGTGCCATCAGTCCCGGGACAGGAGGGAACTATGGCTACACCTTC.